These 14 T cell receptor beta chains originate from one sample sequenced in a study of T-cell memory formation after mild COVID-19. One entry per CDR3 protein results from TCRdb running MiXCR on the 5' RACE reads. The sample yields about 340,000 distinct CDR3 sequences, roughly an eighth seen once. Material for sequencing was PBMCs or a T cell subset sorted from them (not recorded which). The receptors were gathered from a man aged 18 to 30 who had mild COVID-19 (a few samples of this study predate the infection). Cell type and time point are not known.

This clonotype occurred many times. The CDR3 region is CASSLVGGSYEQYF. In DNA, the CDR3 is TGCGCCAGCAGCTTGGTAGGGGGATCCTACGAGCAGTACTTC. The chain has TRBV5-1 and TRBJ2-7; D might be TRBD1 (6 bases). The CDR3 totals 14 residues. Trimming cost V 0 bases and J 1 base, with 8 bases left between them. CDR1 is SGHRS and CDR2 is YFSETQ in the germline V gene.

The rearrangement uses TRBV2 and TRBJ2-3, with 14 positions matching TRBD2. J was trimmed by 5 bases and V by 9 bases; bases with no gene match: 4. Per the germline V gene, CDR1 is SNHLY and CDR2 is FYNNEI. The CDR3 sequence is 14 residues long. The CDR3 coding sequence is TGTGCCAGGGGGACTAGCGGGGGAGGAGATACGCAGTATTTT. It codes for CARGTSGGGDTQYF.

V is TRBV27 and J is TRBJ2-5, with 10 positions matching TRBD2. V shed 3 bases and J 5 bases; nucleotides not matched to a gene: 6. CDR1 is MNHEY, CDR2 SMNVEV, per germline (reference sequence). This CDR3 has 15 residues. The CDR3 coding sequence is TGTGCCAGCAGTTTCCTAGCGGGGGTTTGGGAGACCCAGTACTTC. This encodes CASSFLAGVWETQYF.

The chain uses TRBV12-3 or TRBV12-4 and TRBJ2-3; a possible D gene is TRBD2 (5 bases). There are 11 residues in the CDR3. The DNA for the CDR3 is TGTGCGTCCGCGGGTACAGATACGCAGTATTTT. It encodes CASAGTDTQYF.

This clonotype was found a few times. The chain carries TRBV27 and TRBJ2-5, with TRBD2 identical over 7 bases. The V gene's germline CDR1 is MNHEY and CDR2 SMNVEV (reference sequence). J lost 2 bases, V lost 7 bases, and 10 bases had no gene match. The CDR3 runs 15 residues. The CDR3 protein is CASKRWEGIQETQYF. The DNA for the CDR3 is TGTGCCAGCAAGAGGTGGGAGGGGATACAAGAGACCCAGTACTTC.

This clonotype was seen at least ten times. The chain uses TRBV5-1 and TRBJ2-7; TRBD2 might be the D (6 bases). V gave up 0 bases and J gave up 7 bases, with 14 bases separating them. The CDR3 has 14 amino acids. Per the germline V gene, CDR1 is SGHRS and CDR2 is YFSETQ. CDR3 DNA: TGCGCCAGCAGCTTGGAGTCTGCGGGGAGTGAGCAGTACTTC. The encoded protein is CASSLESAGSEQYF.

This clonotype was found a few times. The chain has TRBV7-9 and TRBJ2-2; no clear D. Germline V lookup: CDR1 SEHNR, CDR2 FQNEAQ (reference sequence). Trimming took 6 bases from V and 8 from J, leaving 16 bases between them. The CDR3 length is 14 residues. The CDR3 reads CASRQTSEEGELFF. DNA of the CDR3: TGTGCCAGCAGACAGACTTCGGAAGAAGGGGAGCTGTTTTTT.

This clonotype was counted only a few times. The rearrangement uses TRBV7-2 and TRBJ2-7, with 8 bases aligning to TRBD2. This CDR3 is 14 amino acids long. Germline V gene lookup returns CDR1 SGHTA and CDR2 FQGNSA. V was pared by 1 base and J by 4 bases, with 3 bases of the junction left unmatched. CDR3: CASSLGSGVYEQYF. CDR3 coding DNA: TGTGCCAGCAGCTTAGGTAGCGGGGTATACGAGCAGTACTTC. Full variable domain (missing parts from reference TRBV7-2 and TRBJ2-7): GAGVSQSPSNKVTEKGKDVELRCDPISGHTALYWYRQSLGQGLEFLIYFQGNSAPDKSGLPSDRFSAERTGGSVSTLTIQRTQQEDSAVYLCASSLGSGVYEQYFGPGTRLTVT.

This clonotype was seen more than once but under ten times. This rearrangement joins TRBV27 to TRBJ2-2, with 12 bases lining up with TRBD2. There are 17 residues in the CDR3. V lost 6 bases, J lost 0 bases, and 5 bases stayed unmatched. CDR1 is MNHEY, CDR2 SMNVEV, per germline (reference sequence). The CDR3, as DNA: TGTGCCAGCAGGATCCTAGCGGGGGGGACGAACACCGGGGAGCTGTTTTTT. Amino acid sequence: CASRILAGGTNTGELFF.

This clonotype was counted between two and nine times. This chain links TRBV29-1 with TRBJ2-1; the match to TRBD2 covers 7 bases. V was clipped by 6 bases and J by 15 bases; unmatched bases: 11. The CDR3 is made up of 11 amino acids. Germline V gene lookup returns CDR1 SQVTM and CDR2 ANQGSEA. CDR3 bases: TGCAGCGTACCATGGGGGGGTGGCGGGTTCTTC. It is translated as CSVPWGGGGFF.

The chain couples TRBV29-1 to TRBJ2-7, with TRBD2 matching 12 bases. This CDR3 spans 18 amino acids. V was clipped by 1 base and J by 4 bases; unmatched bases: 14. From germline, CDR1 is SQVTM and CDR2 ANQGSEA. DNA of the CDR3: TGCAGCGTTGAAGGGCGAACTAGCGGGGGGACCGAAGGGTACGAGCAGTACTTC. Its protein product is CSVEGRTSGGTEGYEQYF.

The V and J genes are TRBV6-5 and TRBJ2-5; 10 bases match TRBD2. V lost 6 bases, J lost 1 base, and 11 bases stayed unmatched. Germline V gives CDR1 MNHEY, CDR2 SVGAGI. This CDR3 contains 17 residues. In DNA, the CDR3 is TGTGCCAGCAGCCCTTTAGGAGCGGGGGGGGTCCAAGAGACCCAGTACTTC. It codes for CASSPLGAGGVQETQYF.

This clonotype has more than one count but fewer than ten. J is TRBJ1-6 and V is TRBV6-5; 7 positions match TRBD1. The germline V gene has CDR1 MNHEY and CDR2 SVGAGI. The CDR3 runs 14 residues. V shed 2 bases and J 13 bases; nucleotides not matched to a gene: 8. DNA of the CDR3: TGTGCCAGCAGTTACAGTGGGGACAGCTGGCCCCTCCACTTT. This translates into CASSYSGDSWPLHF.

This clonotype was observed many times. CDR3 bases: TGCAGTGCTACTAGCGGGAGTCCCTACAATGAGCAGTTCTTC. Amino acids: CSATSGSPYNEQFF. The chain carries TRBV20-1 and TRBJ2-1; TRBD2 aligns across 10 bases. Trimming at V came to 4 bases and at J to 2 bases, leaving 2 bases not matched to a gene. CDR1 is DFQATT, CDR2 SNEGSKA, per germline (reference sequence). The CDR3 has 14 amino acids.